The 10 T cell receptor beta chains given below trace back to one sample, sequenced in a study of cytomegalovirus exposure and HLA in healthy donors. The PCR ran on 60 Vbeta and 13 Jbeta primers. Profiling relied on immunoSEQ multiplex PCR, and the TCRdb table lists in-frame clones only, not all of them. The table lists 130,000 to 150,000 clones, approximately 9% of them singletons, with around 1.9% in the top ten. The specimen was PBMCs. All receptors derive from a male donor in good health and CMV-seronegative.

This sequence joins TRBV20-1 and TRBJ2-7; possible D gene TRBD1, 5 bases. V was trimmed by 3 bases and J by 4 bases, leaving 7 bases between them. This CDR3 region has 11 residues. The germline gives CDR1 DFQATT, CDR2 SNEGSKA (reference sequence). The CDR3 DNA is TGCAGTGCTAGGAGACAGTACGAGCAGTACTTC. Its protein is CSARRQYEQYF.

The CDR3 DNA sequence: TGTGCCAGCAGCTTTTCCATGAACACTGAAGCTTTCTTT. Translating gives CASSFSMNTEAFF. The J gene is TRBJ1-1, the V gene TRBV11-3; D unresolved. V was trimmed by 3 bases and J by 0 bases, leaving 5 bases between them. Germline V lookup: CDR1 SGHNT, CDR2 YENEEA. The CDR3 has 13 residues.

This rearrangement joins TRBV28 to TRBJ2-2, with 9 bases that match TRBD1. With V trimmed by 2 bases and J by 6 bases, 7 bases remained unmatched. CDR1 is MDHEN and CDR2 is SYDVKM in the germline V gene. This CDR3 spans 16 amino acids. The CDR3 region has the DNA TGTGCCAGCAGTTTACCAGGGACAGGGAAAGCCGGGGAGCTGTTTTTT. Amino acid sequence: CASSLPGTGKAGELFF.

This rearrangement joins TRBV28 to TRBJ2-1, with 7 bases matching TRBD1. Trimming removed 5 bases from V and 3 bases from J; junction bases left unmatched: 19. The CDR3 consists of 19 residues. The germline V gene encodes CDR1 MDHEN and CDR2 SYDVKM. The CDR3 region has the DNA TGTGCCAGCAGTGCCAATAAGATTACCGGGACAGAGGTCTACAATGAGCAGTTCTTC. Amino acids: CASSANKITGTEVYNEQFF.

This clone was observed a handful of times. The rearrangement joins TRBV21-1 to TRBJ2-5; the table's D call, TRBD1, was not checked against the DNA. TRBV21-1 is tagged as a pseudogene. The CDR3 is made up of 16 amino acids. CDR3 loop: CASSKEGAGGQETQYF. The CDR3 DNA is TGTGCCAGCAGCAAAGAAGGGGCAGGGGGCCAGGAGACCCAGTACTTC.

The chain is built from TRBV28 and TRBJ2-7; D remains unclear. The ends were cut back, 3 bases at V and 5 bases at J, with 20 bases in the middle. The CDR3 consists of 16 residues. Germline CDR1 and CDR2: MDHEN and SYDVKM. Here the CDR3 reads CASSLWQASRYNEQYF. Written as DNA, the CDR3 is TGTGCCAGCAGTTTGTGGCAGGCCTCCCGCTACAACGAGCAGTACTTC.

This clone appeared a few times. V and J are TRBV27 and TRBJ1-6; 9 bases map to TRBD1. Germline V CDR1 and CDR2: MNHEY, SMNVEV (reference sequence). V lost 5 bases, J lost 7 bases, and 15 bases stayed unmatched. The CDR3 contains 18 residues. DNA of the CDR3: TGTGCCAGCAGTGCCTCCGGGACAGGGTATGGAGGGAATTCACCCCTCCACTTT. Residues: CASSASGTGYGGNSPLHF.

The V call is TRBV5-1, the J call TRBJ2-3, with D perhaps matching TRBD1 (5 bases). The CDR3 consists of 15 residues. Trimming pared 4 bases from V and 0 bases from J, leaving 12 bases between. Germline CDR1 and CDR2: SGHRS and YFSETQ. CDR3 in DNA: TGCGCCAGCAGCATCCGACAGACTAGCACAGATACGCAGTATTTT. Protein: CASSIRQTSTDTQYF.

This clone was observed a handful of times. One end of the junction varies from germline; a read error may be responsible. The V and J genes are TRBV9 and TRBJ2-2, with 12 bases identical to TRBD2. CDR3 length: 19 amino acids. CDR1 is SGDLS, CDR2 YYNGEE, per germline. CDR3: CASSVGYGLAGGGTGELSF. CDR3 coding DNA: TGTGCCAGCAGCGTAGGATACGGGCTAGCGGGAGGGGGCACCGGGGAGCTGTCTTTT.

This clone has only a few counts. The chain recombines TRBV21-1 with TRBJ2-3; the listed D gene, TRBD2, was not tested against the DNA. TRBV21-1 corresponds to a pseudogene. The CDR3 spans 15 residues. The CDR3 sequence is CARLLADIITDTQYF. The CDR3 nucleotides are TGTGCCAGGCTACTAGCGGACATAATCACAGATACGCAGTATTTT.